This is a list of T cell receptor beta chains from one sample in a study of cytomegalovirus exposure and HLA in healthy donors. Measured with immunoSEQ multiplex PCR; TCRdb has only the in-frame clones, and not every one. The sample lists over 150,000 clones, roughly 89% occurring once. Sequences were obtained from PBMCs. These receptors were taken from a woman between 18 and 29 years old in good health and CMV-seropositive. CDR3s include the opening cysteine and the closing phenylalanine or tryptophan. A D gene is named only where the DNA matches it firmly. Size values are once, few and many counts, or a class for expanded clones, and some rows have none.

clone_size: NA
v_call: TRBV7-9
j_call: TRBJ2-5
d_call: NA
cdr3_nt: TGTGCCAGCAGCTTAGTACACCGCGGAGAGACCCAGTACTTC
cdr3_aa: CASSLVHRGETQYF

clone_size: NA
v_call: TRBV4-2
j_call: TRBJ2-3
d_call: TRBD2
cdr3_nt: TGTGCCAGCAGCCGCGGACTAGCGTATAGCACAGATACGCAGTATTTT
cdr3_aa: CASSRGLAYSTDTQYF

clone_size: NA
v_call: TRBV2
j_call: TRBJ1-6
d_call: NA
cdr3_nt: TGTGCCAGCAGCACCCAGGGGTTGGCACCCCTCCACTTT
cdr3_aa: CASSTQGLAPLHF

clone_size: once
v_call: TRBV6-6
j_call: TRBJ2-1
d_call: TRBD2
cdr3_nt: TGTGCCAGCAGTTCGGTGGCGGGAGTATCCGATGAGCAGTTCTTC
cdr3_aa: CASSSVAGVSDEQFF

clone_size: NA
v_call: TRBV5-4
j_call: TRBJ1-1
d_call: NA
cdr3_nt: TGTGCCAGCAGCCGAACAAACACTGAAGCTTTCTTT
cdr3_aa: CASSRTNTEAFF

clone_size: NA
v_call: TRBV5-1
j_call: TRBJ1-4
d_call: TRBD1
cdr3_nt: TGCGCCAGCAGCTCCGGGACAGGGAATGAAAAACTGTTTTTT
cdr3_aa: CASSSGTGNEKLFF

clone_size: NA
v_call: TRBV29-1
j_call: TRBJ1-1
d_call: TRBD1
cdr3_nt: TGCAGCGCAATAAGGGGGCCAGGCACTGAAGCTTTCTTT
cdr3_aa: CSAIRGPGTEAFF

clone_size: NA
v_call: TRBV11-2
j_call: TRBJ2-3
d_call: TRBD2
cdr3_nt: TGTGCCAGCAGCGCCCAGCGGGGGAGGGCAGATACGCAGTATTTT
cdr3_aa: CASSAQRGRADTQYF

clone_size: NA
v_call: TRBV4-1
j_call: TRBJ2-7
d_call: NA
cdr3_nt: TGCGCCAGCAGCCAAATCAATACGGGCGAGCAGTACTTC
cdr3_aa: CASSQINTGEQYF

clone_size: NA
v_call: TRBV2
j_call: TRBJ2-1
d_call: TRBD2
cdr3_nt: TGTGCCAGCAGTTTCCTAGCGGGCTCCTACAATGAGCAGTTCTTC
cdr3_aa: CASSFLAGSYNEQFF